Each of the 30 T cell receptor beta chains below was sequenced from the same sample in a study of a mutant IDH1 vaccine in newly diagnosed glioma (dated by TCRdb to the early 2020s). Their cognate antigens are unknown. The library was produced with the immunoSEQ multiplex PCR assay. TCRdb stores this immuneACCESS table with in-frame sequences only. Part of the clones is absent; in the studies checked, under half of the shortfall reflects unresolved V genes, and no reason is known for the rest. The sample table records about 74,000 clones; around nine tenths of these occur just once. The ten largest clones take up 2% to 2.5% of the sample. Interpreted using the paper, the time point label stands for: week 35, safety follow-up. Every vaccine dose consisted of 300 ug of a 20-mer mutant IDH1 peptide in Montanide, administered subcutaneously together with topical imiquimod. Specimen: PBMCs, collected from a glioma patient whose treatment included an IDH1 peptide vaccine. The receptors stem from a young man with glioma.

There are a few counts of this clone. CDR3: CSDLDRGSAFF. The CDR3 bases are TGCAGCGACCTCGACAGGGGATCAGCTTTCTTT. V usage is TRBV29-1 and J usage is TRBJ1-1, with 8 bases aligning to TRBD1. Germline V gives CDR1 SQVTM, CDR2 ANQGSEA. CDR3 length equals 11 residues. V trimming: 7 bases; J trimming: 10 bases; junction bases outside the gene matches: 8.

This clone appeared a few times. This chain's CDR3 is CASTHTGELFF. CDR3 DNA: TGTGCCAGCACCCATACCGGGGAGCTGTTTTTT. The chain combines TRBV7-8 with TRBJ2-2, with D unclear. The CDR3 covers 11 residues. The germline V gene encodes CDR1 SGHVS and CDR2 FQNEAQ. V lost 7 bases, J lost 5 bases, and 5 bases lay in between.

CDR3 sequence: CASSIRGFSTDTQYF. The CDR3 DNA reads TGTGCCAGCAGCATCAGAGGGTTCAGCACAGATACGCAGTATTTT. The chain carries TRBV9 and TRBJ2-3; maybe TRBD2 (5 bases). V lost 4 bases to trimming and J lost 0 bases, with 12 bases between them. This CDR3 region has 15 residues. CDR1 and CDR2 from the germline V gene are SGDLS and YYNGEE.

The rearrangement uses TRBV9 and TRBJ2-1; D possibly corresponds to TRBD2 (6 bases). Germline CDR1 reads SGDLS; CDR2 reads YYNGEE. V was clipped by 0 bases and J by 0 bases, with 13 bases between them. This CDR3 has 17 amino acids. DNA for the CDR3: TGTGCCAGCAGCGTAGGAAGGGACTCGAGCTCCTACAATGAGCAGTTCTTC. It encodes CASSVGRDSSSYNEQFF.

The gene calls are TRBV30 and TRBJ2-7; 11 bases match TRBD2. After removal of 1 base from V and 0 bases from J, the junction contained 8 bases not matched to a gene. This CDR3 has 17 amino acids. The V gene's germline CDR1 is GTSNPN and CDR2 SVGIG (reference sequence). Written as DNA, the CDR3 is TGTGCCTGGAGTGCCTACCTAGCGGGGGGATCCTCCTACGAGCAGTACTTC. The encoded protein is CAWSAYLAGGSSYEQYF.

This CDR3 reads CATTSWDRGLNTEAFF. The DNA for the CDR3 is TGTGCCACCACCAGCTGGGACAGGGGTTTGAACACTGAAGCTTTCTTT. The V call is TRBV15, the J call TRBJ1-1, with 10 nucleotides matching TRBD1. V lost 7 bases, J lost 0 bases, and 8 bases stayed unmatched. Germline CDR1 LNHNV, CDR2 YYDKDF (reference sequence). This CDR3 region has 16 residues.

The genes are TRBV7-4 and TRBJ1-1; D remains unclear. In germline, CDR1 is SGHVT, CDR2 SQSDAQ. Trimming pared 5 bases from V and 11 bases from J, leaving 6 bases between. The length of the CDR3 is 9 residues. This CDR3 is CASSPMAFF. CDR3 DNA: TGTGCCAGCAGCCCGATGGCTTTCTTT.

The chain uses TRBV9 and TRBJ2-4; a weak D match, TRBD2 (5 bases). Trimming stripped 2 bases from V and 8 bases from J, with 5 bases between. The germline V gene encodes CDR1 SGDLS and CDR2 YYNGEE. This CDR3 comprises 11 residues. The DNA of the CDR3 is TGTGCCAGCAGCGTGGGAGACATTCAGTACTTC. Protein: CASSVGDIQYF.

This chain connects TRBV11-2 to TRBJ2-1, with 8 nucleotides matching TRBD2. Germline CDR1 is SGHAT and CDR2 is FQNNGV. The CDR3 is 14 amino acids. V was pared by 1 base and J by 7 bases, with 3 bases of the junction left unmatched. The CDR3 here is CASSLAGGTNEQFF. CDR3 coding DNA: TGTGCCAGCAGCTTAGCGGGGGGGACTAATGAGCAGTTCTTC.

V and J are TRBV4-3 and TRBJ2-5; 9 bases map to TRBD2. V trimming: 1 base; J trimming: 3 bases; junction bases outside the gene matches: 6. CDR1 is LGHNA, CDR2 YSLEER, per germline. The CDR3 loop spans 16 amino acids. CDR3 nucleotide sequence: TGCGCCAGCAGCCAAGGCCCTAGCGGGGCAAAAGAGACCCAGTACTTC. Its protein is CASSQGPSGAKETQYF.

The rearrangement links TRBV20-1 to TRBJ1-2; D perhaps matches TRBD1 (5 bases). V gave up 3 bases and J gave up 6 bases, with 8 bases separating them. CDR1 and CDR2 from the germline V gene are DFQATT and SNEGSKA (reference sequence). The CDR3 consists of 11 residues. The CDR3 bases are TGCAGTGCTAGGCGGGGGGATGGCTACACCTTC. Protein: CSARRGDGYTF.

The chain combines TRBV11-2 with TRBJ2-3, with no clear D. The germline V gene has CDR1 SGHAT and CDR2 FQNNGV. The CDR3 has 14 residues. V gave up 6 bases and J gave up 0 bases, with 10 bases separating them. CDR3 DNA sequence: TGTGCCAGCAGGTACCTCTCTAGCACAGATACGCAGTATTTT. This sequence encodes CASRYLSSTDTQYF.

The chain couples TRBV27 to TRBJ1-1; the D gene is possibly TRBD1 (6 bases). Trimming removed 8 bases at V and 4 bases at J, with 14 bases between. This CDR3 has 13 residues. CDR1 MNHEY and CDR2 SMNVEV come from the germline V gene (reference sequence). The CDR3 sequence: CASAQQGFTEAFF. The CDR3 bases are TGTGCCAGCGCCCAACAGGGATTCACTGAAGCTTTCTTT.

J is TRBJ2-5 and V is TRBV7-2; 7 bases are shared with TRBD2. The junction had 6 bases not matched to a gene; V was cut back by 3 bases and J by 5 bases. CDR1 and CDR2 (germline): SGHTA, FQGNSA. The CDR3 extends over 14 amino acids. The CDR3 spells CASSFRLATETQYF. The CDR3 nucleotides are TGTGCCAGCAGCTTTAGACTAGCAACGGAGACCCAGTACTTC.

The chain couples TRBV28 to TRBJ2-5; D is undetermined. V was shortened by 5 bases and J by 5 bases, with 12 bases between the two germline ends. CDR1 MDHEN and CDR2 SYDVKM come from the germline V gene. The CDR3 sequence is 13 residues long. CDR3 protein: CASSLVLGETQYF. For the CDR3, the DNA is TGTGCCAGCAGTCTAGTGTTGGGGGAGACCCAGTACTTC.

The rearrangement uses TRBV27 and TRBJ2-5, with 7 bases matching TRBD1. The CDR3 is made up of 15 amino acids. Germline V gene sequence: CDR1 MNHEY, CDR2 SMNVEV (reference sequence). The junction had 5 bases not matched to a gene; V was cut back by 3 bases and J by 1 base. CDR3 in DNA: TGTGCCAGCAGTTTTCTGGGACAGCTCCAAGAGACCCAGTACTTC. Translated: CASSFLGQLQETQYF.

Only one count was recorded for this clone. The chain joins TRBV27 to TRBJ2-5; possibly TRBD2 for D (5 bases). From germline, CDR1 is MNHEY and CDR2 SMNVEV (reference sequence). CDR3 length: 13 residues. Trimming left V 6 bases short and J 5 bases short, with 13 bases between. CDR3: CASSRTRIETQYF. The CDR3 nucleotides are TGTGCCAGCAGCCGAACTAGAATCGAGACCCAGTACTTC.

This clone was recorded a few times. The chain couples TRBV9 to TRBJ1-1; 7 bases are a match to TRBD1. Germline-derived CDR1 and CDR2 are SGDLS and YYNGEE. The trim removed 7 bases at V and 0 bases at J, leaving 3 bases unmatched. The CDR3 totals 13 residues. CDR3 sequence: CASGDSLNTEAFF. The CDR3 nucleotides are TGTGCCAGCGGGGACAGCCTGAACACTGAAGCTTTCTTT.

The rearrangement links TRBV5-1 to TRBJ1-2; no reliable D call. CDR3 length: 15 residues. V lost 0 bases to trimming and J lost 3 bases, with 12 bases between them. CDR1 and CDR2 from the germline V gene are SGHRS and YFSETQ. The CDR3 DNA is TGCGCCAGCAGCTTGGACCCAGAAGCCTACTATGGCTACACCTTC. Translating gives CASSLDPEAYYGYTF.

CDR3 DNA sequence: TGTGCCAGCAGCATACTAGCCACAGATACGCAGTATTTT. Translation: CASSILATDTQYF. The chain recombines TRBV6-4 with TRBJ2-3; D may be TRBD2 (6 bases). Looked up from germline, CDR1 is MRHNA and CDR2 is SNTAGT. V was trimmed by 6 bases and J by 2 bases, leaving 9 bases between them. The CDR3 sequence is 13 residues long.

This clone was detected only a few times. The chain uses TRBV19 and TRBJ2-7, with D perhaps TRBD2 (6 bases). Germline CDR1 is LNHDA and CDR2 is SQIVND (reference sequence). This CDR3 is built from 15 residues. V was pared by 7 bases and J by 0 bases, with 16 bases between. The CDR3 sequence is CASTPGSGISYEQYF. For the CDR3, the DNA is TGTGCCAGTACCCCCGGTAGCGGTATCTCCTACGAGCAGTACTTC.

The rearrangement links TRBV28 to TRBJ1-5; D remains ambiguous. Between the trimmed V and J ends, which lost 2 bases and 0 bases, there was a span of 8 bases. The V gene's germline CDR1 is MDHEN and CDR2 SYDVKM. The CDR3 totals 15 residues. As DNA, the CDR3 is TGTGCCAGCAGTTTAACGGACTATAGCAATCAGCCCCAGCATTTT. Residues: CASSLTDYSNQPQHF. The complete variable domain, with remaining parts taken from reference TRBV28 and TRBJ1-5, reads DVKVTQSSRYLVKRTGEKVFLECVQDMDHENMFWYRQDPGLGLRLIYFSYDVKMKEKGDIPEGYSVSREKKERFSLILESASTNQTSMYLCASSLTDYSNQPQHFGDGTRLSIL.

This clone is labeled medium-sized. The chain employs TRBV28 and TRBJ2-1; 7 nucleotides line up with TRBD1. CDR3 length: 16 residues. V gave up 0 bases and J gave up 5 bases; unmatched junction bases: 7. Germline V gene data show CDR1 as MDHEN and CDR2 as SYDVKM. The CDR3 DNA reads TGTGCCAGCAGTTTATGGACAGGGTACACCGACAATGAGCAGTTCTTC. It yields the protein CASSLWTGYTDNEQFF.

The V call is TRBV7-2, the J call TRBJ2-7; D is uncertain. The germline V and J ends were trimmed by 4 bases and 5 bases, with 21 bases remaining between them. The CDR3 is 16 residues long. The germline CDR1 and CDR2 sequences are SGHTA and FQGNSA. This CDR3 reads CASSSPLHTARHEQYF. In DNA form, the CDR3 reads TGTGCCAGCAGCTCTCCCCTCCACACCGCGCGCCACGAGCAGTACTTC.

The genes are TRBV4-1 and TRBJ1-4; D ambiguous. The CDR3 length is 16 residues. Trimming took 2 bases from V and 0 from J, leaving 10 bases between them. The germline gives CDR1 MGHRA, CDR2 YSYEKL. The DNA for the CDR3 is TGCGCCAGCAGCCAATTACCAGATGCAACTAATGAAAAACTGTTTTTT. Amino acids: CASSQLPDATNEKLFF.

V and J are TRBV11-2 and TRBJ2-3; the match to TRBD2 covers 14 bases. The CDR3 contains 18 residues. J lost 4 bases, V lost 5 bases, and 11 bases had no gene match. Germline CDR1 reads SGHAT; CDR2 reads FQNNGV. This CDR3 reads CASSTTSGRVTGADTQYF. CDR3 nucleotide sequence: TGTGCCAGCAGCACGACTAGCGGGAGGGTTACGGGGGCAGATACGCAGTATTTT.

This clone was seen only a few times. This chain connects TRBV5-1 to TRBJ1-1, with a possible D match to TRBD1 (5 bases). The germline gives CDR1 SGHRS, CDR2 YFSETQ. V was trimmed by 2 bases and J by 3 bases, leaving 11 bases between them. CDR3 length: 14 residues. DNA of the CDR3: TGCGCCAGCAGCTTTCAGGGATCGGACACTGAAGCTTTCTTT. This codes for CASSFQGSDTEAFF.

This rearrangement joins TRBV7-2 to TRBJ1-2; 9 bases fit TRBD1. With V trimmed by 5 bases and J by 4 bases, 5 bases remained unmatched. Looked up from germline, CDR1 is SGHTA and CDR2 is FQGNSA. The CDR3 runs 14 residues. DNA of the CDR3: TGTGCCAGCAGCCTGGGACAGGGATCCTATGGCTACACCTTC. Translation: CASSLGQGSYGYTF.

This clone was counted a single time. The chain combines TRBV6-5 with TRBJ2-7; possibly TRBD2 for D (5 bases). Looked up from germline, CDR1 is MNHEY and CDR2 is SVGAGI. The CDR3 covers 13 residues. V was clipped by 5 bases and J by 5 bases, with 13 bases between them. This chain's CDR3 is CASSLDLADEQYF. The CDR3, as DNA: TGTGCCAGCAGTCTCGACCTAGCTGACGAGCAGTACTTC.

The rearrangement links TRBV27 to TRBJ2-2; unclear D gene. V was trimmed by 3 bases and J by 6 bases, leaving 11 bases between them. Germline CDR1 MNHEY, CDR2 SMNVEV (reference sequence). This CDR3 spans 14 amino acids. CDR3 nucleotide sequence: TGTGCCAGCAGTTTTGGTTACCAGGCCGGGGAGCTGTTTTTT. It is translated as CASSFGYQAGELFF.